This passage covers 20 T cell receptor beta chains from one sample sequenced in a study of T-cell reconstitution after alpha-beta-depleted transplantation in children. During its preparation, the TCRbeta library received unique molecular identifiers. MiXCR, run by TCRdb on the PCR reads, gives a single entry per CDR3 protein. Among approximately 290,000 distinct CDR3 sequences listed, 11% were seen once. This specimen consisted of peripheral blood, obtained 180 days after TCRalphabeta/CD19-depleted stem cell transplant. The source is a male patient aged 2 to 9 who had a stem cell transplant for chronic granulomatous disease, so the T cells may come from the graft donor.

Many counts were recorded for this clonotype. The V call is TRBV20-1, the J call TRBJ2-1; no clear D. Looked up from germline, CDR1 is DFQATT and CDR2 is SNEGSKA (reference sequence). This CDR3 spans 14 amino acids. Trimming left V 3 bases short and J 6 bases short, with 15 bases between. This CDR3 is CSASGQVGSNEQFF. CDR3 coding DNA: TGCAGTGCTAGCGGGCAGGTCGGGTCCAATGAGCAGTTCTTC.

The chain couples TRBV9 to TRBJ2-1; no reliable D call. Germline CDR1 is SGDLS and CDR2 is YYNGEE. The length of the CDR3 is 14 residues. Trimming took 0 bases from V and 5 from J, leaving 9 bases between them. Here the CDR3 DNA reads TGTGCCAGCAGCGTAGGTGGCGAACACAATGAGCAGTTCTTC. Translation gives CASSVGGEHNEQFF.

This clonotype was seen ten or more times. This chain links TRBV12-3 or TRBV12-4 with TRBJ2-1; D might be TRBD2 (7 bases). The CDR3 contains 15 residues. Trimming shortened V by 1 base and J by 7 bases, and 14 bases separated the two germline ends. The CDR3 bases are TGTGCCAGCAGTTTAGGGGGGGGGCTTGGAAATGAGCAGTTCTTC. Protein: CASSLGGGLGNEQFF.

This clonotype has ten or more counts. This chain links TRBV10-3 with TRBJ1-5, with D possibly matching TRBD1 (6 bases). CDR1 is ENHRY and CDR2 is SYGVKD in the germline V gene. This CDR3 is built from 13 residues. Trimming removed 7 bases from V and 3 bases from J, with 10 bases in between. As DNA, the CDR3 is TGTGCCATCACGGGGGGCTTCAATCAGCCCCAGCATTTT. It translates to CAITGGFNQPQHF.

The sample holds many counts of this clonotype. The rearrangement links TRBV7-2 to TRBJ2-7; D is possibly TRBD1 (6 bases). V was clipped by 2 bases and J by 0 bases, with 14 bases between them. The CDR3 spans 16 residues. Germline V CDR1 and CDR2: SGHTA, FQGNSA. This CDR3 reads CASSLKITGLSYEQYF. CDR3 DNA sequence: TGTGCCAGCAGCTTAAAAATAACAGGGCTCTCCTACGAGCAGTACTTC. The full variable domain, completed using reference TRBV7-2 and TRBJ2-7, is GAGVSQSPSNKVTEKGKDVELRCDPISGHTALYWYRQSLGQGLEFLIYFQGNSAPDKSGLPSDRFSAERTGGSVSTLTIQRTQQEDSAVYLCASSLKITGLSYEQYFGPGTRLTVT.

The chain recombines TRBV19 with TRBJ1-5; D uncertain. The ends were cut back, 6 bases at V and 4 bases at J, with 13 bases in the middle. This CDR3 comprises 14 residues. Germline V gene sequence: CDR1 LNHDA, CDR2 SQIVND (reference sequence). CDR3 in amino acids: CASSPGSLNQPQHF. Written as DNA, the CDR3 is TGTGCCAGTAGCCCGGGCTCTCTAAATCAGCCCCAGCATTTT.

This clonotype was seen ten or more times. V and J are TRBV7-3 and TRBJ2-1, with TRBD2 matching 7 bases. The J segment lost 1 base and the V segment lost 3 bases, leaving 6 bases of the junction unmatched. Germline CDR1 SGHTA, CDR2 FQGTGA. This CDR3 region has 16 residues. The CDR3 region is CASSFLSGMSYNEQFF. The CDR3 coding sequence is TGTGCCAGCAGCTTTTTAAGCGGGATGTCCTACAATGAGCAGTTCTTC. Together with reference TRBV7-3 and TRBJ2-1, the CDR3 gives the full variable domain: GAGVSQTPSNKVTEKGKYVELRCDPISGHTALYWYRQSLGQGPEFLIYFQGTGAADDSGLPNDRFFAVRPEGSVSTLKIQRTERGDSAVYLCASSFLSGMSYNEQFFGPGTRLTVL.

This clonotype was picked up a small number of times. The CDR3 spells CASRRTGASNQPQHF. CDR3 sequence (DNA): TGTGCCAGCAGGCGGACAGGAGCCAGCAATCAGCCCCAGCATTTT. The chain combines TRBV28 with TRBJ1-5; 7 nucleotides align to TRBD1. The V gene end was trimmed by 6 bases and the J gene end by 1 base; junction bases not matched to a gene: 6. This CDR3 is built from 15 residues. Germline CDR1 and CDR2: MDHEN and SYDVKM.

There are a few counts of this clonotype. This rearrangement joins TRBV9 to TRBJ1-6; D might be TRBD1 (6 bases). The CDR3 loop spans 15 amino acids. V was trimmed by 3 bases and J by 7 bases, leaving 14 bases between them. Germline values: CDR1 SGDLS, CDR2 YYNGEE. The chain's CDR3 is CASSAPGHTNSPLHF. CDR3 sequence (DNA): TGTGCCAGCAGCGCCCCGGGACATACAAATTCACCCCTCCACTTT.

Worth noting for this clonotype: A much larger clone differs by one base, so this may be a read error. J is TRBJ2-7 and V is TRBV20-1; TRBD2 agrees at 8 bases. This CDR3 region has 14 residues. Germline CDR1 is DFQATT and CDR2 is SNEGSKA (reference sequence). Written as DNA, the CDR3 is TGCAGTGCTGCAAGCGGGAGTCCCTACTACGAGCCGTACTTC. It is translated as CSAASGSPYYEPYF.

At least ten counts were recorded for this clonotype. The chain combines TRBV20-1 with TRBJ2-1, with a weak D call TRBD2 (5 bases). The germline V gene has CDR1 DFQATT and CDR2 SNEGSKA (reference sequence). V was trimmed by 2 bases and J by 0 bases, leaving 8 bases between them. The length of the CDR3 is 14 residues. The CDR3 bases are TGCAGTGCTAGAATAGGGAGCTCCTACAATGAGCAGTTCTTC. It encodes CSARIGSSYNEQFF.

This clonotype occurred many times. The chain is built from TRBV29-1 and TRBJ2-7; no reliable D call. CDR1 and CDR2 from the germline V gene are SQVTM and ANQGSEA. The CDR3 contains 13 residues. The V and J ends lost 6 bases and 0 bases respectively, with 12 bases between them. The CDR3 region has the DNA TGCAGCGTGGAAACGGATGACTCCTACGAGCAGTACTTC. It is translated as CSVETDDSYEQYF.

This clonotype was found many times. The chain links TRBV11-3 to TRBJ2-2; 8 bases line up with TRBD2. Germline CDR1 reads SGHNT; CDR2 reads YENEEA. V trimming: 3 bases; J trimming: 2 bases; junction bases outside the gene matches: 5. The CDR3 extends over 16 amino acids. The CDR3: CASSFQSGGNTGELFF. CDR3 bases: TGTGCCAGCAGCTTCCAGAGCGGGGGAAACACCGGGGAGCTGTTTTTT.

This clonotype appeared many times. The chain has TRBV7-8 and TRBJ2-2; D not resolved. The CDR3 is 15 amino acids. The germline V gene has CDR1 SGHVS and CDR2 FQNEAQ. V gave up 1 base and J gave up 4 bases, with 10 bases separating them. CDR3: CASSLGGPPTGELFF. CDR3 DNA: TGTGCCAGCAGCTTAGGGGGTCCCCCCACCGGGGAGCTGTTTTTT.

This clonotype was recorded at least ten times. V usage is TRBV7-2 and J usage is TRBJ1-1; 8 nucleotides match TRBD1. This CDR3 comprises 15 residues. Germline trimming cut 5 bases from V and 5 bases from J; bases unmatched to any gene: 10. CDR1 is SGHTA, CDR2 FQGNSA, per germline. Here the CDR3 DNA reads TGTGCCAGCAGCCCCCACGGACAGGGTTGGACTGAAGCTTTCTTT. Its protein is CASSPHGQGWTEAFF.

A note on this clonotype: A read error is possible here, since a much larger clone lies one base away. Here the CDR3 reads CAISDWKSSRDRVDEQYF. CDR3 sequence (DNA): TGTGCCATCAGTGATTGGAAATCCTCCCGGGACAGGGTGGACGAGCAGTACTTC. The chain carries TRBV10-3 and TRBJ2-7; TRBD1 matches at 9 bases. V lost 3 bases to trimming and J lost 5 bases; unmatched junction nucleotides: 17. CDR1 and CDR2 (germline): ENHRY, SYGVKD. The CDR3 runs 18 residues.

This clonotype was seen ten or more times. This CDR3 reads CASSQGGLAGTGELFF. The CDR3 DNA follows: TGTGCCAGCAGCCAAGGGGGACTAGCGGGCACCGGGGAGCTGTTTTTT. V usage is TRBV3-1 and J usage is TRBJ2-2; the match to TRBD2 covers 12 bases. The CDR3 has 16 residues. The junction had 1 base not matched to a gene; V was cut back by 1 base and J by 4 bases. Germline V lookup: CDR1 LGHDT, CDR2 YNNKEL (reference sequence). Filled out from reference TRBV3-1 and TRBJ2-2, the complete variable domain reads DTAVSQTPKYLVTQMGNDKSIKCEQNLGHDTMYWYKQDSKKFLKIMFSYNNKELIINETVPNRFSPKSPDKAHLNLHINSLELGDSAVYFCASSQGGLAGTGELFFGEGSRLTVL.

This clonotype was seen more than once but under ten times. CDR3: CASSVDRGETQYF. CDR3 coding DNA: TGTGCCAGCAGCGTAGATAGGGGAGAGACCCAGTACTTC. The gene calls are TRBV9 and TRBJ2-5; D is perhaps TRBD1 (5 bases). In germline, CDR1 is SGDLS, CDR2 YYNGEE. The CDR3 has 13 residues. V dropped 0 bases and J dropped 4 bases, with 7 bases sitting between them. Combining the CDR3 with reference TRBV9 and TRBJ2-5 gives the whole variable domain DSGVTQTPKHLITATGQRVTLRCSPRSGDLSVYWYQQSLDQGLQFLIQYYNGEERAKGNILERFSAQQFPDLHSELNLSSLELGDSALYFCASSVDRGETQYFGPGTRLLVL.

This clonotype was observed many times. The chain recombines TRBV2 with TRBJ2-3; TRBD1 is a possible D gene (5 bases). V was shortened by 7 bases and J by 2 bases, with 7 bases between the two germline ends. The CDR3 contains 12 residues. The germline CDR1 and CDR2 sequences are SNHLY and FYNNEI. The CDR3 sequence is CASKGDTDTQYF. CDR3 nucleotides: TGTGCCAGCAAAGGGGACACAGATACGCAGTATTTT. The full variable domain, in which reference TRBV2 and TRBJ2-3 provide the parts outside the CDR3, is EPEVTQTPSHQVTQMGQEVILRCVPISNHLYFYWYRQILGQKVEFLVSFYNNEISEKSEIFDDQFSVERPDGSNFTLKIRSTKLEDSAMYFCASKGDTDTQYFGPGTRLTVL.

This clonotype came up many times. This chain uses TRBV7-2 with TRBJ2-1, with TRBD1 identical over 7 bases. The trim removed 5 bases at V and 6 bases at J, leaving 7 bases unmatched. Per the germline V gene, CDR1 is SGHTA and CDR2 is FQGNSA. The CDR3 is 14 residues long. CDR3 sequence: CASSRQGQSNEQFF. Written as DNA, the CDR3 is TGTGCCAGCAGCCGGCAGGGACAGAGCAATGAGCAGTTCTTC.